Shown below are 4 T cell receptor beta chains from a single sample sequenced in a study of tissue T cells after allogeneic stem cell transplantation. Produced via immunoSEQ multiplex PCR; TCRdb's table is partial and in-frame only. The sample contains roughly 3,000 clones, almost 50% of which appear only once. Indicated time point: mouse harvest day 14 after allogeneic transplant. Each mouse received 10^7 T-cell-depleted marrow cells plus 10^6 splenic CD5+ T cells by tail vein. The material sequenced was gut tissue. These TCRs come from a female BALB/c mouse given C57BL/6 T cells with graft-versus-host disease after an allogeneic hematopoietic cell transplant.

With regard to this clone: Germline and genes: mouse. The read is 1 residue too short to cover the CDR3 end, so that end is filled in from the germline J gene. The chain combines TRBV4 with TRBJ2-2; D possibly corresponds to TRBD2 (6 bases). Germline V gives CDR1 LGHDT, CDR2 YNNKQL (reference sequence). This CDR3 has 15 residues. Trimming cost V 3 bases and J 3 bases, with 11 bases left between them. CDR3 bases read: TGTGCCAGCAGCTACCTGGGGAGAGACACCGGGCAGCTCTAC. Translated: CASSYLGRDTGQLY. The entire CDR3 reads CASSYLGRDTGQLYF.

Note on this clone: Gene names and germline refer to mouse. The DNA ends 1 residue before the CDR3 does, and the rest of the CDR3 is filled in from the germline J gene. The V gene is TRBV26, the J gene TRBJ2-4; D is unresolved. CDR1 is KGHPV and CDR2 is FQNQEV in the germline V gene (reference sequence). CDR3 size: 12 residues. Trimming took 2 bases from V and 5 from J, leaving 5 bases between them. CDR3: CASSLTRNTLYF. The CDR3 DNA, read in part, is TGTGCCAGCAGTCTGACCAGAAACACCTTGTAC. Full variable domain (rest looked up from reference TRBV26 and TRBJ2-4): NSKVIQTPRYLVKGQGQKAKMRCIPEKGHPVVFWYQQNKNNEFKFLINFQNQEVLQQIDMTEKRFSAECPSNSPCSLEIQSSEAGDSALYLCASSLTRNTLYFGAGTRLSVL.

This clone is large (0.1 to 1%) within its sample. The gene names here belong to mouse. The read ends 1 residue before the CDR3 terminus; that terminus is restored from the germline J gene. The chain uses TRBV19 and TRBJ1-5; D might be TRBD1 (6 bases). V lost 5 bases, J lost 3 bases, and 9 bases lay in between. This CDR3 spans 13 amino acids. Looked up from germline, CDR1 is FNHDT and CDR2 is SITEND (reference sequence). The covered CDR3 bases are TGTGCCAGCAGGGACAGAGGCAACCAGGCTCCGCTT. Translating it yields CASRDRGNQAPL. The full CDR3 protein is CASRDRGNQAPLF.

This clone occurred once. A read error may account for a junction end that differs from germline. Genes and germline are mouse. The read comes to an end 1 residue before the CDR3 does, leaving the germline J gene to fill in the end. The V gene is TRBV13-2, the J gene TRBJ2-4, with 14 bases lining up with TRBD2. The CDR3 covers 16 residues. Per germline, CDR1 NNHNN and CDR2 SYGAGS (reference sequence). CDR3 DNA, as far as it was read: TGTGCCAGCAGTGATCGGGACTGGGGGGGCAGGGACACCTTGTAC. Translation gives CASSDRDWGGRDTLY. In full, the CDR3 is CASSDRDWGGRDTLYF.